The entry below describes one T cell receptor beta chain. The sequenced cases were selected for having the highest brain T cell transcript signatures. Pre-surgery treatment included at least one anti-epileptic drug. The CDR3 is made up of 14 amino acids. Germline CDR1 is WNHNN and CDR2 is SYGVQD (reference sequence). The ends were cut back, 8 bases at V and 6 bases at J, with 17 bases in the middle. This specimen comes from a study of brain T cells in children with intractable seizures. The repertoire was sequenced with immunoSEQ multiplex PCR; TCRdb's copy has only in-frame clones and lacks some. Of about 80,000 clones in the sample, about 90% were seen once.

The chain joins TRBV10-1 to TRBJ2-1, with D unresolved. The clonotype comes from a girl aged 2 to 9 with Rasmussen encephalitis and intractable seizures. The source was peripheral blood, collected at surgery. The CDR3 here is CASAAAAAVNEQFF. CDR3 coding DNA: TGCGCCAGCGCCGCGGCCGCGGCAGTCAATGAGCAGTTCTTC.